The next 20 T cell receptor beta chains were all read from a single sample in a study of STAT5B mutations in CD4+ large granular lymphocyte leukemia (dated by TCRdb to between 2021 and 2022). Preparation of the library involved the immunoSEQ multiplex PCR assay. Imported from immuneACCESS, the table was reduced by TCRdb to in-frame sequences with V and J called. These copies leave out some clones; in studies compared against another copy, an unresolved V gene accounts for under half, and the cause of the remainder is not known. Counted in this sample were fewer than 35,000 clones; roughly 88% of them appeared once. About 0.97% of the sample lies in the top ten. Material: CD4+ T cells from blood buffy coats. The receptors were sampled from a human donor in good health.

This chain joins TRBV7-8 and TRBJ2-3; 9 nucleotides agree with TRBD2. The J segment lost 3 bases and the V segment lost 6 bases, leaving 13 bases of the junction unmatched. The CDR3 covers 17 residues. Germline V gene lookup returns CDR1 SGHVS and CDR2 FQNEAQ. CDR3 sequence reads: CASRPRGSGSNTDTQYF. The CDR3, as DNA: TGTGCCAGCAGACCTCGGGGTAGCGGGAGCAATACAGATACGCAGTATTTT.

The chain joins TRBV7-6 to TRBJ2-3; D gene ambiguous. The CDR3 runs 12 residues. The germline V and J ends were trimmed by 3 bases and 5 bases, with 6 bases remaining between them. Germline CDR1 SGHVS, CDR2 FNYEAQ. The CDR3 region is CASSFSGDTQYF. The CDR3 region has the DNA TGTGCCAGCAGCTTCAGTGGAGATACGCAGTATTTT.

The V call is TRBV15, the J call TRBJ1-2; D is perhaps TRBD1 (6 bases). The length of the CDR3 is 14 residues. Germline CDR1 LNHNV, CDR2 YYDKDF (reference sequence). V was trimmed by 1 base and J by 7 bases, leaving 13 bases between them. Written as DNA, the CDR3 is TGTGCCACCAGCAGAGGAAAGACAGGTCTTGGCTACACCTTC. Protein product: CATSRGKTGLGYTF.

This clone was found a few times. The chain couples TRBV6-1 to TRBJ1-6; unclear D gene. Trimming removed 1 base at V and 7 bases at J, with 5 bases between. CDR1 and CDR2 (germline): MNHNS, SASEGT. The CDR3 extends over 13 amino acids. The CDR3 region is CASSEGRNSPLHF. CDR3 bases: TGTGCCAGCAGTGAAGGAAGGAATTCACCCCTCCACTTT.

Concerning this clone: One junction end does not reproduce the germline sequence, and a read error may be involved. This chain uses TRBV7-7 with TRBJ2-7; D perhaps matches TRBD2 (7 bases). The CDR3 spans 13 residues. Germline-derived CDR1 and CDR2 are SSHAT and FNYEAQ (reference sequence). The CDR3 sequence is CASSSGGPYEQYF. CDR3 sequence (DNA): TGTGCTAGCAGTTCCGGGGGGCCCTACGAGCAGTACTTC.

The chain links TRBV7-2 to TRBJ1-1; D gene uncertain. The ends were cut back, 4 bases at V and 0 bases at J, with 9 bases in the middle. The CDR3 has 14 residues. Germline assignment: CDR1 SGHTA and CDR2 FQGNSA. Here the CDR3 DNA reads TGTGCCAGCAGCTCCCGATGGGTGAACACTGAAGCTTTCTTT. It specifies CASSSRWVNTEAFF. Combining the CDR3 with reference TRBV7-2 and TRBJ1-1 gives the whole variable domain GAGVSQSPSNKVTEKGKDVELRCDPISGHTALYWYRQSLGQGLEFLIYFQGNSAPDKSGLPSDRFSAERTGGSVSTLTIQRTQQEDSAVYLCASSSRWVNTEAFFGQGTRLTVV.

The chain has TRBV2 and TRBJ2-7; perhaps D is TRBD1 or TRBD2 (6 bases each). The V gene lost 4 bases and the J gene lost 0 bases, with 13 bases spanning the gap. Per germline, CDR1 SNHLY and CDR2 FYNNEI. The CDR3 is 15 residues long. CDR3 sequence (DNA): TGTGCCAGCAGTGGAGGTTGGGGGGCCTCCTACGAGCAGTACTTC. This codes for CASSGGWGASYEQYF.

This clone has just one count. V is TRBV15 and J is TRBJ1-2, with D possibly being TRBD1 (6 bases). The germline V gene encodes CDR1 LNHNV and CDR2 YYDKDF (reference sequence). V lost 0 bases and J lost 4, with 15 bases in between. This CDR3 spans 16 amino acids. The CDR3 protein is CATSRDRGGLLYGYTF. CDR3 in DNA: TGTGCCACCAGCAGAGATCGGGGGGGCCTCCTCTATGGCTACACCTTC.

This clone was observed a single time. The rearrangement uses TRBV9 and TRBJ2-1; 7 nucleotides agree with TRBD2. This CDR3 is built from 15 residues. Germline CDR1 reads SGDLS; CDR2 reads YYNGEE. V dropped 4 bases and J dropped 2; count of bases not matched to a gene: 6. The CDR3 is CASSWGGSTYNEQFF. The DNA of the CDR3 is TGTGCCAGCAGCTGGGGCGGGAGCACCTACAATGAGCAGTTCTTC.

V is TRBV6-5 and J is TRBJ2-5; D not resolved. The V end was cut by 3 bases, the J end by 4 bases, with 3 bases between. Germline values: CDR1 MNHEY, CDR2 SVGAGI. The CDR3 sequence is 11 residues long. The CDR3 region has the DNA TGTGCCAGCAGTTATCGAGAGACCCAGTACTTC. The encoded protein is CASSYRETQYF.

The chain recombines TRBV6-5 with TRBJ2-3, with 10 bases lining up with TRBD1. Germline V gives CDR1 MNHEY, CDR2 SVGAGI. Trimming cost V 7 bases and J 4 bases; bases outside gene matches: 8. CDR3 length: 15 amino acids. The DNA of the CDR3 is TGTGCCAGCAATCCCGCGACAGGGGGCGCAGATACGCAGTATTTT. Translating gives CASNPATGGADTQYF.

This chain joins TRBV5-4 and TRBJ2-3; 7 positions match TRBD2. This CDR3 contains 15 residues. Germline V CDR1 and CDR2: SGHNT, YYREEE (reference sequence). Germline trimming cut 4 bases from V and 3 bases from J; bases unmatched to any gene: 8. In DNA, the CDR3 is TGTGCCAGCAGCGGGCCAGCGGGAAGTACAGATACGCAGTATTTT. As protein: CASSGPAGSTDTQYF. The full variable domain, rest sourced from reference TRBV5-4 and TRBJ2-3, is ETGVTQSPTHLIKTRGQQVTLRCSSQSGHNTVSWYQQALGQGPQFIFQYYREEENGRGNFPPRFSGLQFPNYSSELNVNALELDDSALYLCASSGPAGSTDTQYFGPGTRLTVL.

The rearrangement uses TRBV6-5 and TRBJ2-3, with no clear D. The CDR3 spans 15 residues. Germline loops: CDR1 MNHEY, CDR2 SVGAGI. The germline V and J ends were trimmed by 2 bases and 2 bases, with 11 bases remaining between them. The CDR3 sequence is CASSYGPGNTDTQYF. CDR3 coding DNA: TGTGCCAGCAGTTACGGCCCGGGCAACACAGATACGCAGTATTTT.

The chain links TRBV7-8 to TRBJ2-5; 7 bases match TRBD2. Germline trimming cut 6 bases from V and 0 bases from J; bases unmatched to any gene: 4. The CDR3 covers 14 residues. CDR1 and CDR2 from the germline V gene are SGHVS and FQNEAQ. The CDR3 spells CASRVRGNQETQYF. CDR3 sequence (DNA): TGTGCCAGCAGGGTGCGGGGGAACCAAGAGACCCAGTACTTC.

The chain links TRBV18 to TRBJ2-3; the D is unclear. CDR1 is KGHSH, CDR2 LQKENI, per germline. V gave up 3 bases and J gave up 5 bases, with 12 bases separating them. The CDR3 length is 14 residues. CDR3 in DNA: TGTGCCAGCTCACCCCCTTCTCTGGGAGATACGCAGTATTTT. Translation: CASSPPSLGDTQYF.

The chain's CDR3 is CASSLGVGRSSSVETQYF. CDR3 DNA sequence: TGTGCCAGCAGCTTGGGAGTTGGGAGGAGTTCTAGCGTAGAGACCCAGTACTTC. The V call is TRBV5-4, the J call TRBJ2-5; D possibly corresponds to TRBD2 (6 bases). The germline V gene has CDR1 SGHNT and CDR2 YYREEE (reference sequence). This CDR3 has 18 residues. Between the trimmed V and J ends, which lost 0 bases and 4 bases, there was a span of 22 bases.

This clone was picked up one time. The CDR3 DNA sequence: TGTGCCAGCAGCTTAGAGATTGGCCCTCGGGCTGAAGCTTTCTTT. Amino acid sequence: CASSLEIGPRAEAFF. This sequence joins TRBV7-6 and TRBJ1-1; no clear D. The CDR3 covers 15 residues. V was shortened by 1 base and J by 6 bases, with 15 bases between the two germline ends. The V gene's germline CDR1 is SGHVS and CDR2 FNYEAQ.

V usage is TRBV6-5 and J usage is TRBJ2-5; D tentatively fits TRBD1 or TRBD2 (5 bases each). The CDR3 is 12 amino acids. V was clipped by 3 bases and J by 4 bases, with 6 bases between them. CDR1 MNHEY and CDR2 SVGAGI come from the germline V gene. The CDR3 DNA reads TGTGCCAGCAGTTATGGGGGAGAGACCCAGTACTTC. It is translated as CASSYGGETQYF.

The genes are TRBV19 and TRBJ1-5; D may be TRBD1 (5 bases). CDR1 LNHDA and CDR2 SQIVND come from the germline V gene (reference sequence). CDR3 length: 12 amino acids. The V end lost 6 bases, the J end lost 14 bases, and 17 bases lay between the germline ends. CDR3 in amino acids: CASRLGDGEKHF. As DNA, the CDR3 is TGTGCCAGTAGACTGGGGGATGGGGAGAAGCATTTT.

The rearrangement links TRBV30 to TRBJ1-4, with no clear D. Trimming left V 3 bases short and J 13 bases short, with 18 bases between. The CDR3 is 13 amino acids. Germline values: CDR1 GTSNPN, CDR2 SVGIG (reference sequence). The CDR3 reads CAWSYGLIGGLFF. As DNA, the CDR3 is TGTGCCTGGAGCTATGGACTGATTGGAGGACTGTTTTTT.